This TCR beta chain was documented in a study of T cells after yellow fever vaccination. Germline V gene lookup returns CDR1 MNHEY and CDR2 SMNVEV (reference sequence). Trimming pared 10 bases from V and 7 bases from J, leaving 19 bases between. The CDR3 is made up of 13 amino acids. Each CDR3 protein gets one entry after TCRdb re-called the 5' RACE reads with MiXCR. Of roughly 170,000 distinct CDR3 sequences listed, roughly 8.8% are singletons. Study results and caveats: Booster samples showed a return of most primary-vaccination clones (around 95% CD4, 88% CD8). A small share of clonotypes appeared in both CD4 and CD8 compartments.

This clonotype occurred a few times. Its target is not known. The sequenced sample was CD8+ T cells sorted from PBMCs, obtained 45 days after the yellow fever booster vaccination. J is TRBJ1-1 and V is TRBV27, with D possibly TRBD1 on 5 matching bases. The sequence was collected from a man aged 18 to 30 who received the YFV17D yellow fever vaccine. CDR3 loop: CATRGRVEREAFF. The CDR3 bases are TGTGCCACCCGGGGCAGGGTGGAGCGTGAAGCTTTCTTT.